This TCR beta chain was sequenced in a study of blood T cell repertoires in COVID-19. Generated by immunoSEQ multiplex PCR, the TCRdb table keeps only in-frame clones and is missing some. The top ten clones hold over 0.7% of a sample with approximately 500,000 clones, 89% of them seen once. The material sequenced was peripheral blood. This receptor was taken from a man aged 18 to 30 with COVID-19, enrolled during active disease.

The CDR3 protein is CASRRTGGENEAFF. The CDR3 DNA sequence: TGTGCCAGCCGACGAACAGGGGGCGAAAATGAAGCTTTCTTT. The chain employs TRBV6-4 and TRBJ1-1; TRBD1 agrees at 9 bases. CDR3 size: 14 residues. With 8 bases clipped from V and 7 bases from J, the junction kept 11 bases outside the gene matches. Looked up from germline, CDR1 is MRHNA and CDR2 is SNTAGT.